This TCR beta chain was recovered during a study of blood T cell repertoires in COVID-19. Study as a whole: Samples representing acute and convalescent COVID-19 were sourced from the United States, Italy and Spain. T cells, B-cell-depleted T cells, or PBMCs provided the cDNA or gDNA that served as material.

Study processing details: Estimated nucleated cell counts came from reference gene primer amplification. The repertoire was sequenced with immunoSEQ multiplex PCR; TCRdb's copy has only in-frame clones and lacks some. That table furnishes V, J and clone size, whereas the DNA furnished D and trimming. Here the sample spans some 11,000 clones, 80% to 90% being singletons. Unmatched junction bases numbered 6, after V lost 5 bases and J lost 5 bases. The germline V gene has CDR1 SQVTM and CDR2 ANQGSEA. The CDR3 is 14 amino acids. The chain is built from TRBV29-1 and TRBJ2-2; TRBD1 agrees at 9 bases. The sequence derives from a human donor in a cohort sampled during active COVID-19. The sequenced sample was peripheral blood. CDR3 protein: CSVFTGGWTGELFF. CDR3 bases: TGCAGCGTTTTTACAGGGGGCTGGACCGGGGAGCTGTTTTTT.